This paragraph reports one T cell receptor beta chain. The clone's antigen remains unknown. The record has no base qualities; no much larger clone is one base away. The data derive from a study of OX40 agonist ivuxolimab in advanced cancers. In the study overall: Ivuxolimab, which targeted the costimulatory receptor OX40 (CD134), was an agonistic, fully human IgG2 monoclonal antibody. Intravenous ivuxolimab was administered to patients every 2 weeks at six dose levels: 0.01, 0.1, 0.3, 1.5, 3 and 10 mg/kg. Of the roughly 51 dose-escalation patients, hepatocellular carcinoma was present in around 20, melanoma in approximately 15, renal cell carcinoma in 9 and head and neck cancer in 9. In the dose-escalation cohort, 82.7% of patients were male, and the mean age was approximately 60 years, with a range of about 20 to 90. Patients were allowed to have had prior anti-PD-1, anti-PD-L1 or anti-CTLA-4 therapy, and 40% of the dose-escalation patients had been treated with checkpoint inhibitors. Partial responses were achieved by three dose-escalation patients, of whom one had hepatocellular carcinoma and two had cutaneous melanoma. Peripheral TCRbeta sequencing was intended to test whether TCR sequence diversity was altered and clonal T-cell expansion was caused by ivuxolimab. The paper covers the monotherapy dose-escalation part of the phase I ivuxolimab trial, which included N ≈ 54 patients.

The CDR3 runs 14 residues from the cysteine to the phenylalanine. Solely the CDR3 DNA is kept, with 42 bases framed from the first base. According to the germline V gene, CDR1 reads ENHRY and CDR2 reads SYGVKD. Here V drops 11 bases and J drops 6 bases, and the junction holds 12 bases not matched to any gene. Broad study findings and their caveats: The antigen specificity of the peripheral T cells that underwent clonal expansion was not determined. On average, CD8+ T cells showed more expanded clones than CD4+ T cells after ivuxolimab. At doses of 0.1 to 3.0 mg/kg, clonal expansion of both CD4+ and CD8+ blood T cells was observed from baseline to week 6. Low levels of normalized T-cell clonal expansion were also seen in some patients who did not respond. In the 0.1-3.0 mg/kg groups, partial responders had among the lowest normalized peripheral clonal expansion, particularly in CD8+ T cells.

Genomic DNA was extracted from sorted cells for sequencing of the TCRbeta CDR3 region. The immunoSEQ Assay was used for sequencing of TCRbeta CDR3 regions. TCRdb took over this immuneACCESS table, retaining in-frame rearrangements with V and J assigned. Such tables are incomplete; in checked studies, under half of the missing clones stem from an unresolved V gene, and the remainder is unexplained. This sample comprises around 23,000 clones, 77% of them detected only once. The ten largest account for roughly 18% of the sample. Patients with autoimmune disease history or receiving systemic immunosuppression were excluded from the trial. In every dose cohort, peripheral blood was drawn for TCR sequencing at baseline, cycle 4 day 1, and cycle 7 day 1. The samples were taken from a phase I, first-in-human, multicenter, open-label dose-escalation trial of ivuxolimab. The trial enrolled adults with locally advanced or metastatic head and neck squamous cell, hepatocellular, melanoma or renal cell carcinoma. Before TCR sequencing, CD4+ and CD8+ T cells were separately sorted from peripheral blood.

Sequenced material: CD4+ or CD8+ T cells sorted from blood, taken in a trial of the OX40 agonist ivuxolimab. The chain is made from TRBV10-3 and TRBJ2-1, and TRBD2 matches 8 of the central bases. This clonotype was obtained from an adult with an advanced solid tumor such as melanoma, head and neck, liver or kidney cancer. Read as DNA, the sequence is TGTGCCGCCCAGAGCGGGAGCTCTGTCAATGAGCAGTTCTTC. Translation gives CAAQSGSSVNEQFF.